The 29 T cell receptor beta chains below come from one sample, sequenced in a study of Graves' ophthalmopathy and Graves' hyperthyroidism. RNA transcripts yielded amplified TCR beta CDR3 regions. First-round RT-PCR used HTBI primers; second-round multiplex PCR followed. Each CDR3 protein gets one entry after TCRdb re-called the multiplex PCR reads with MiXCR. The sample includes around 1.1 million distinct CDR3 sequences, about two fifths of them seen just once. Sequenced material: peripheral blood or thyroid tissue (not recorded which). The receptors come from an adult man with Graves' hyperthyroidism.

The table lists this clonotype with a few counts. The chain employs TRBV20-1 and TRBJ1-1, with no clear D. Germline values: CDR1 DFQATT, CDR2 SNEGSKA (reference sequence). Trimming shortened V by 0 bases and J by 0 bases, and 14 bases separated the two germline ends. CDR3 size: 16 residues. CDR3 loop: CSARDRLRVMNTEAFF. The CDR3 coding sequence is TGCAGTGCTAGAGACCGCCTCCGGGTTATGAACACTGAAGCTTTCTTT.

The V call is TRBV29-1, the J call TRBJ1-3, with D possibly being TRBD1 (6 bases). CDR3 size: 15 residues. Germline CDR1 is SQVTM and CDR2 is ANQGSEA. V was cut by 8 bases and J by 1 base, with 18 bases left in between. The CDR3 spells CSLSGGQFSGNTIYF. The CDR3 coding sequence is TGCAGCTTGAGTGGTGGACAGTTTTCTGGAAACACCATATATTTT.

The sample holds many counts of this clonotype. This chain uses TRBV9 with TRBJ2-5; 7 bases map to TRBD1. The CDR3 contains 17 residues. CDR1 SGDLS and CDR2 YYNGEE come from the germline V gene. Unmatched junction bases numbered 11, after V lost 2 bases and J lost 1 base. The CDR3 spells CASSVGRDSPVQETQYF. Here the CDR3 DNA reads TGTGCCAGCAGCGTCGGCCGGGACAGCCCTGTCCAAGAGACCCAGTACTTC.

The chain is built from TRBV20-1 and TRBJ2-6, with D possibly matching TRBD1 (6 bases). The V gene lost 3 bases and the J gene lost 0 bases, with 15 bases spanning the gap. Germline CDR1 is DFQATT and CDR2 is SNEGSKA (reference sequence). The CDR3 length is 17 residues. The chain's CDR3 is CSASVRGQSSGANVLTF. CDR3 coding DNA: TGCAGTGCTAGCGTCAGGGGTCAGTCCTCTGGGGCCAACGTCCTGACTTTC.

This chain joins TRBV7-2 and TRBJ2-5; 7 positions match TRBD1. Germline V gene lookup returns CDR1 SGHTA and CDR2 FQGNSA. With 6 bases clipped from V and 5 bases from J, the junction kept 9 bases outside the gene matches. This CDR3 region has 14 residues. The CDR3, as DNA: TGTGCCAGCAGGTCTGGGACAGTAAGGGAGACCCAGTACTTC. Amino acids: CASRSGTVRETQYF. Looking up the rest from reference TRBV7-2 and TRBJ2-5 gives the full variable domain: GAGVSQSPSNKVTEKGKDVELRCDPISGHTALYWYRQSLGQGLEFLIYFQGNSAPDKSGLPSDRFSAERTGGSVSTLTIQRTQQEDSAVYLCASRSGTVRETQYFGPGTRLLVL.

This sequence joins TRBV28 and TRBJ2-7; possible D gene TRBD1, 6 bases. Germline values: CDR1 MDHEN, CDR2 SYDVKM. V gave up 10 bases and J gave up 3 bases, with 16 bases separating them. The CDR3 has 13 amino acids. The CDR3: CATQLGTIYEQYF. The DNA for the CDR3 is TGTGCCACCCAGCTGGGGACAATCTACGAGCAGTACTTC.

On this clonotype: No DNA is shown, since the ends of the CDR3 on it are uncertain; the CDR3 is the one TCRdb lists. V and J are TRBV25-1 and TRBJ1-2. 19 amino acids form the CDR3, both terminal residues included. CDR1 and CDR2 (germline): MGHDK, SYGVNS. CDR3 amino acids: CASSIYLCSVPTWTGGYTF.

This clonotype was found many times. The chain couples TRBV19 to TRBJ2-6; 8 nucleotides align to TRBD1. The CDR3 has 16 residues. Germline assignment: CDR1 LNHDA and CDR2 SQIVND (reference sequence). V dropped 5 bases and J dropped 1; count of bases not matched to a gene: 4. CDR3 protein: CASSPDRVSGANVLTF. CDR3 DNA sequence: TGTGCCAGTAGTCCGGACAGGGTGTCTGGGGCCAACGTCCTGACTTTC.

This clonotype was recorded a few times. At one end, the junction sequence differs from germline, possibly due to a read error. V gene TRBV30 combines with J gene TRBJ1-1; D is uncertain. CDR1 and CDR2 from the germline V gene are GTSNPN and SVGIG (reference sequence). This CDR3 is 11 amino acids long. CDR3 DNA: TGTGCCTACCAGACGACTTCTGAAGCTTCCTTT. This sequence encodes CAYQTTSEASF.

Details on this clonotype: A much more abundant neighbour one base away suggests this may be a read error. This chain uses TRBV19 with TRBJ1-5; D is ambiguous. Germline CDR1 is LNHDA and CDR2 is SQIVND (reference sequence). The CDR3 runs to 15 residues. The V end lost 7 bases, the J end lost 1 base, and 14 bases lay between the germline ends. CDR3 in amino acids: CASKALGRSNQPQHF. The CDR3 nucleotides are TGTGCCAGTAAGGCGCTAGGCAGAAGCAATCAGCCCCAGCATTTT.

At least ten counts were recorded for this clonotype. This sequence joins TRBV9 and TRBJ1-5; D is ambiguous. Trimming cost V 4 bases and J 8 bases, with 16 bases left between them. Per the germline V gene, CDR1 is SGDLS and CDR2 is YYNGEE. The CDR3 consists of 14 residues. CDR3 in DNA: TGTGCCAGCAGCCAAGATGTTGGCGTTAAGCCCCAGCATTTT. It is translated as CASSQDVGVKPQHF.

This clonotype has a handful of counts. This chain joins TRBV4-3 and TRBJ2-5, with TRBD2 matching 7 bases. Trimming cost V 1 base and J 5 bases; bases outside gene matches: 4. Germline V gene lookup returns CDR1 LGHNA and CDR2 YSLEER. CDR3 length equals 14 residues. The chain's CDR3 is CASSQAMGGETQYF. For the CDR3, the DNA is TGCGCCAGCAGCCAAGCTATGGGGGGGGAGACCCAGTACTTC.

In the case of this clonotype: A much larger clone sits a single nucleotide away, making a read error possible. The chain joins TRBV15 to TRBJ2-2; TRBD2 aligns across 10 bases. This CDR3 region has 15 residues. CDR1 and CDR2 (germline): LNHNV, YYDKDF (reference sequence). J was trimmed by 6 bases and V by 11 bases; bases with no gene match: 12. The chain's CDR3 is CAASDRTSGPGELFF. CDR3 in DNA: TGTGCCGCCTCAGACAGGACTAGCGGCCCCGGGGAGCTGTTTTTT.

V usage is TRBV20-1 and J usage is TRBJ2-3, with 10 bases fitting TRBD2. Trimming cost V 4 bases and J 3 bases; bases outside gene matches: 7. This CDR3 spans 15 amino acids. Germline loops: CDR1 DFQATT, CDR2 SNEGSKA (reference sequence). The DNA for the CDR3 is TGCAGTGCTATAACCCCGGGACTAGCGACAGATACGCAGTATTTT. Translation: CSAITPGLATDTQYF.

This clonotype was seen repeatedly, ten times or more. The V and J genes are TRBV15 and TRBJ1-3; 7 positions match TRBD1. The CDR3 covers 14 residues. V was pared by 4 bases and J by 4 bases, with 4 bases of the junction left unmatched. Germline lookup yields CDR1 LNHNV and CDR2 YYDKDF (reference sequence). CDR3 protein: CATSIGTAGNTIYF. The CDR3 DNA sequence: TGTGCCACCAGCATCGGGACAGCAGGAAACACCATATATTTT.

This clonotype came up many times. The gene calls are TRBV2 and TRBJ2-7; D is unresolved. V lost 7 bases to trimming and J lost 4 bases, with 8 bases between them. CDR3 length: 11 residues. Germline V gene sequence: CDR1 SNHLY, CDR2 FYNNEI. The CDR3 nucleotides are TGTGCCAGCAAGGCGAGTTACGAGCAGTACTTC. The encoded protein is CASKASYEQYF.

The chain recombines TRBV5-6 with TRBJ2-5; 7 bases agree with TRBD1. Germline CDR1 SGHDT, CDR2 YYEEEE. V trimming: 5 bases; J trimming: 5 bases; junction bases outside the gene matches: 18. The CDR3 is 17 residues long. CDR3 nucleotides: TGTGCCAGCAGGCTTAATACCGGGGACAGCGTGTTGGAGACCCAGTACTTC. It encodes CASRLNTGDSVLETQYF.

Note on this clonotype: This may be a read error, as it is one base from a much larger clone. V gene TRBV11-2 combines with J gene TRBJ2-7, with D possibly TRBD1 on 6 matching bases. Germline V gene lookup returns CDR1 SGHAT and CDR2 FQNNGV. Trimming removed 5 bases at V and 12 bases at J, with 17 bases between. CDR3 length: 12 residues. CDR3 sequence reads: CASSTRQVGRYF. The CDR3 coding sequence is TGTGCCAGCAGCACACGACAGGTTGGGCGGTACTTC.

This clonotype was observed a few times. J is TRBJ1-6 and V is TRBV2; possibly TRBD1 for D (6 bases). CDR3 size: 14 residues. In germline, CDR1 is SNHLY, CDR2 FYNNEI. Between the trimmed V and J ends, which lost 4 bases and 9 bases, there was a span of 13 bases. The CDR3 bases are TGTGCCAGCAGTGGGGGCAGGGGAAGTTCACCCCTCCACTTT. This gives the protein CASSGGRGSSPLHF.

This sequence joins TRBV2 and TRBJ2-1, with a possible D match to TRBD1 (6 bases). Germline CDR1 SNHLY, CDR2 FYNNEI. This CDR3 comprises 13 residues. Trimming pared 5 bases from V and 9 bases from J, leaving 14 bases between. The CDR3 DNA sequence: TGTGCCAGCAGTACGACAGACAGGACTGAGCAGTTCTTC. It encodes CASSTTDRTEQFF.

The CDR3 DNA follows: TGTGCCAGCAGCGCGCGGGGACAACAAGAAGAGACCCAGTACTTC. Translation: CASSARGQQEETQYF. J is TRBJ2-5 and V is TRBV7-9; D might be TRBD1 or TRBD2, each matching 6 bases. Germline V gives CDR1 SEHNR, CDR2 FQNEAQ (reference sequence). V lost 5 bases and J lost 3, with 16 bases in between. The CDR3 spans 15 residues.

V is TRBV12-3 or TRBV12-4 and J is TRBJ2-5, with 8 bases lining up with TRBD2. This CDR3 contains 17 residues. V lost 5 bases, J lost 4 bases, and 15 bases stayed unmatched. The CDR3 region is CASSQKAGGLIRETQYF. DNA for the CDR3: TGTGCCAGCAGTCAAAAGGCGGGAGGCTTGATTAGAGAGACCCAGTACTTC.

The chain links TRBV25-1 to TRBJ2-6; D is possibly TRBD2 (6 bases). From germline, CDR1 is MGHDK and CDR2 SYGVNS. The CDR3 is 19 amino acids. Trimming stripped 6 bases from V and 1 base from J, with 22 bases between. CDR3: CASSQNTWGEGSGANVLTF. CDR3 in DNA: TGTGCCAGCAGCCAGAATACATGGGGGGAAGGGTCTGGGGCCAACGTCCTGACTTTC.

This clonotype was seen more than once but under ten times. The chain employs TRBV29-1 and TRBJ2-7, with D possibly TRBD1 on 6 matching bases. CDR3 length: 12 amino acids. Germline V gene sequence: CDR1 SQVTM, CDR2 ANQGSEA. Deletions cut 4 bases from V and 3 bases from J, with 10 bases between. CDR3 in DNA: TGCAGCGTTGCAGGGGCTGGCTACGAGCAGTACTTC. The encoded protein is CSVAGAGYEQYF.

This clonotype showed up just a few times. The chain recombines TRBV6-5 with TRBJ2-5; D remains unclear. Germline CDR1 reads MNHEY; CDR2 reads SVGAGI. Trimming removed 2 bases at V and 9 bases at J, with 13 bases between. This CDR3 is built from 13 residues. CDR3 in amino acids: CASSYGLHEAQYF. As DNA, the CDR3 is TGTGCCAGCAGTTACGGGCTTCACGAGGCCCAGTACTTC.

This clonotype has ten or more counts. This sequence joins TRBV7-8 and TRBJ2-2; the D gene is possibly TRBD1 (6 bases). The germline V gene encodes CDR1 SGHVS and CDR2 FQNEAQ. V lost 2 bases to trimming and J lost 0 bases, with 10 bases between them. The CDR3 is 16 amino acids. In nucleotides, the CDR3 is TGTGCCAGCAGCTTACGACAGGACTCGAACACCGGGGAGCTGTTTTTT. It encodes CASSLRQDSNTGELFF. Based on the CDR3 plus reference TRBV7-8 and TRBJ2-2, the full variable domain is GAGVSQSPRYKVAKRGQDVALRCDPISGHVSLFWYQQALGQGPEFLTYFQNEAQLDKSGLPSDRFFAERPEGSVSTLKIQRTQQEDSAVYLCASSLRQDSNTGELFFGEGSRLTVL.

This clonotype was seen repeatedly, ten times or more. The chain links TRBV7-2 to TRBJ2-5; no definite D call. This CDR3 is 12 amino acids long. Trimming left V 5 bases short and J 5 bases short, with 9 bases between. Germline V gene data show CDR1 as SGHTA and CDR2 as FQGNSA. CDR3 sequence: CASSRVPETQYF. CDR3 DNA sequence: TGTGCCAGCAGCCGGGTCCCGGAGACCCAGTACTTC.

This clonotype was counted a few times. The chain has TRBV9 and TRBJ1-1; 7 bases agree with TRBD1. J lost 5 bases, V lost 0 bases, and 1 base had no gene match. Looked up from germline, CDR1 is SGDLS and CDR2 is YYNGEE. This CDR3 region has 13 residues. The CDR3 here is CASSVETGTEAFF. Written as DNA, the CDR3 is TGTGCCAGCAGCGTAGAGACAGGGACTGAAGCTTTCTTT.

The chain employs TRBV2 and TRBJ2-2; D unresolved. The V end lost 8 bases, the J end lost 1 base, and 11 bases lay between the germline ends. The germline V gene has CDR1 SNHLY and CDR2 FYNNEI. The CDR3 consists of 14 residues. CDR3 loop: CASRLGKNTGELFF. DNA for the CDR3: TGTGCCAGCCGGCTAGGGAAGAACACCGGGGAGCTGTTTTTT.